The sequence of this T cell receptor beta chain was determined in a study of T cells in Graves' hyperthyroidism and ophthalmopathy (dated by TCRdb to the late 2010s). General notes on the study: Peripheral blood was collected at initial diagnosis, before any treatment. TCR V-J signatures able to tell the groups apart were searched for in a discovery cohort of 95 or so patients, of whom roughly 42 had Graves' ophthalmopathy and some 60 had stable Graves' hyperthyroidism. Whether ophthalmopathy could be predicted prospectively was tested in an independent validation cohort made up of roughly 19 hyperthyroidism patients plus 17 patients who later progressed to ophthalmopathy. The roughly 94 discovery patients were randomly divided into training and test sets at a 7:3 ratio. Thyroid tissue and blood T-cell repertoires from six Graves' hyperthyroidism patients were also compared in the study. After sampling, hyperthyroidism patients received methimazole starting at 30 mg daily, and ophthalmopathy patients received high-dose intravenous methylprednisolone. According to the paper, TCR Vbeta CDR3 sequencing was carried out on about 140 peripheral blood samples, which came from fewer than 50 ophthalmopathy, under 80 hyperthyroidism and roughly 17 progressor patients.

General findings and caveats noted by the study authors: A 13 V-J signature model separated ophthalmopathy from stable hyperthyroidism, with roughly 88% sensitivity and approximately 81% specificity in cross-validation and 80%/75% in testing. Most expanded thyroid clonotypes (frequency above 0.001) were also detected in blood, suggesting blood repertoires may reflect thyroid immune responses. Sample size was not statistically predetermined, and investigators were not blinded to group allocation. In validation, the model predicted progression to ophthalmopathy a median of roughly 6.5 months before onset, with around 70% sensitivity and about 72% specificity.

The CDR3 spans 16 residues, from the cysteine through the phenylalanine. CDR3 DNA only is kept here, 48 bases in frame from base 1. The germline V gene specifies SGHTA as CDR1 and FQGNSA as CDR2. V loses 1 base at its end and J loses 5 bases; junction bases beyond the gene matches: 9. Amplification of TCR beta CDR3 regions was carried out from RNA transcripts. For the first round of RT-PCR on the TCR CDR3, the HTBI primer set was used together with the Qiagen OneStep RT-PCR kit. The libraries were constructed in a second round of multiplex PCR and then size-selected and purified. Libraries were sequenced paired-end with 100 bp reads on an Illumina HiSeq2000. The authors' pipeline ran thus. SOAPnuke was used to process the raw data, throwing out any read that contained adapters or uncalled bases, had a mean Phred below 15, or lacked an exact constant-primer or identifier match. COPE v1.2.5 was used to merge high-quality paired reads, and clonotypes were defined as unique nucleotide sequences. Clonotypes were aligned to IMGT TRBV, TRBD and TRBJ reference segments using MiTCR v1.1. The analysis was restricted to V-J combinations with a frequency above 0.0001, which together covered 99.2% of the repertoires. The TCS score was defined as the ratio of F50 (clonal expansion) to E x V (chaos), calculated using BLOSUM62-based TCRdist between CDR3 peptides within each V-J. Welch's t-statistics and random forest reduced roughly 530 V-J features to 10 to 15, which were used in a naive Bayes classifier (R e1071). The public sequencing data were trimmed at Q25 with fastp and processed into clonotypes with MiXCR by TCRdb, which kept only in-frame beta chains. Merged by CDR3 protein, the rows form single entries marked with the most common genes and DNA. In this record, the V and J calls reflect TCRdb's handling and not the investigators' own analysis. Counted in this sample were roughly 600,000 distinct CDR3 sequences; 13% to 15% of them appeared once. The biggest ten clones account for under 15% of the sample.

This clonotype was observed many times. The antigen it recognizes is unknown. Base qualities are not recorded, but no much larger clone differs from it by a single base. Ophthalmopathy patients had moderately to severely active disease, Clinical Activity Score of at least 3, NOSPECS grade of at least 4, and duration under 3 months. The study excluded patients with uncontrolled infections, other autoimmune diseases, pregnancy or lactation. Diagnoses were based on clinical symptoms, serum thyroxine and TRAb, thyroid ultrasound and orbital computed tomography. Ficoll-Paque density gradient centrifugation was used to isolate PBMCs from around 10 ml of fresh peripheral blood. Total RNA was extracted using Trizol reagent, and RNA quality was assessed on an Agilent 2100 Bioanalyzer.

The chain uses TRBV7-2 and TRBJ2-5, with 8 bases matching TRBD1. Sequencing input: blood. The sequence came from a woman in her forties or fifties with Graves' ophthalmopathy. The CDR3 has the sequence CASSLDPSRGQETQYF. The nucleotides read TGTGCCAGCAGCTTAGATCCCAGCAGGGGGCAGGAGACCCAGTACTTC. Supplemented by the reference TRBV7-2 and TRBJ2-5 proteins around the CDR3, the complete variable domain is GAGVSQSPSNKVTEKGKDVELRCDPISGHTALYWYRQSLGQGLEFLIYFQGNSAPDKSGLPSDRFSAERTGGSVSTLTIQRTQQEDSAVYLCASSLDPSRGQETQYFGPGTRLLVL.